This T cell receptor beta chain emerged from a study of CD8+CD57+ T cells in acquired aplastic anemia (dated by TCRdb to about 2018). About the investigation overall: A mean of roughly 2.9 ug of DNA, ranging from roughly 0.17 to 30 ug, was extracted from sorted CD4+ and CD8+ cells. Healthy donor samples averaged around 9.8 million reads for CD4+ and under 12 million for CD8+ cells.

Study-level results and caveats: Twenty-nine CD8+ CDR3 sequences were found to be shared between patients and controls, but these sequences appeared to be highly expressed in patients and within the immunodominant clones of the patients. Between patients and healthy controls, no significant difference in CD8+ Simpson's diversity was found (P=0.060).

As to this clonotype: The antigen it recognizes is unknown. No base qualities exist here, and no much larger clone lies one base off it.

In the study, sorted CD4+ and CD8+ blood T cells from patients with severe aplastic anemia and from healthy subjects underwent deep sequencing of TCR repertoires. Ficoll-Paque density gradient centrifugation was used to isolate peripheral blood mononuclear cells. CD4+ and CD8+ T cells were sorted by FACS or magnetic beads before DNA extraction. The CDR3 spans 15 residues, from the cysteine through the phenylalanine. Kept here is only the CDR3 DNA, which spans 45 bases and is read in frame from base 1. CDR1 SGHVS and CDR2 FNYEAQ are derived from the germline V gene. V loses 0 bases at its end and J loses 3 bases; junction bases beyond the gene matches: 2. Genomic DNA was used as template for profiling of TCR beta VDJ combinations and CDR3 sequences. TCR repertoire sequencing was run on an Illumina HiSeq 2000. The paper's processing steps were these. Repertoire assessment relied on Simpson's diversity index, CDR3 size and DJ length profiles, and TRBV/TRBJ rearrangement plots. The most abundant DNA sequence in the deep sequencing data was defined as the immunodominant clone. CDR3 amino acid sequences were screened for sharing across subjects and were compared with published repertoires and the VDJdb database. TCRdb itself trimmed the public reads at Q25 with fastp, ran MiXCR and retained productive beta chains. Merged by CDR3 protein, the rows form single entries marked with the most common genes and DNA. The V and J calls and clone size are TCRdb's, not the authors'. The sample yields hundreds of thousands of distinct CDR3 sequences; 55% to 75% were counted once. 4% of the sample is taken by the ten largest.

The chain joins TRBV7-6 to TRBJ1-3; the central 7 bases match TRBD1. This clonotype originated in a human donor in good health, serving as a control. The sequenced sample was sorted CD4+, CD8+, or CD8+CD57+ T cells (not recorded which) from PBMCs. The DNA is TGTGCCAGCAGCTTAGCCTCAGGGGGTGGAAACACCATATATTTT. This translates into CASSLASGGGNTIYF.